This T cell receptor beta chain appears in the sequencing data of a study of chemoradiotherapy in HPV16-positive cancers. Overall study results and limits: Non-HPV-specific T cells did not expand in tumors during treatment, whereas candidate HPV-specific clones and E7-related motifs did. Functional assays defining HPV-specific T cells used only a couple of HPV16-positive patients.

A remark on this clone: Its antigen is not known.

V was pared by 6 bases and J by 4 bases, with 13 bases between. Germline V CDR1 and CDR2: SNHLY, FYNNEI. This CDR3 has 13 amino acids. Repeated repertoire sampling spanned the course of chemoradiotherapy. Sequencing used immunoSEQ multiplex PCR; TCRdb keeps in-frame clones, though not all of them. Counted here are about 2,300 clones, approximately 90% occurring once; the ten biggest clones make up roughly 7.4%. This specimen consisted of tumor tissue, obtained from a patient who underwent chemoradiotherapy. V and J are TRBV2 and TRBJ2-7, with D perhaps being TRBD1 or TRBD2 (6 bases each). This receptor was identified in a human donor with HPV-associated anogenital cancer. The CDR3 DNA follows: TGTGCCAGCAGACCGGGGGCGGGTTACGAGCAGTACTTC. This codes for CASRPGAGYEQYF.